These 21 T cell receptor beta chains came from one sample sequenced in a study of OX40 agonist ivuxolimab in advanced cancers. Library preparation used the immunoSEQ multiplex PCR assay. TCRdb took over this immuneACCESS table, retaining in-frame rearrangements with V and J assigned. Such tables are incomplete; in checked studies, under half of the missing clones stem from an unresolved V gene, and the remainder is unexplained. The sample profile shows under 85,000 clones; about nine tenths of them were found once. Of the sample, just under 0.25% falls within the top ten clones. Here the sequenced sample was CD4+ or CD8+ T cells sorted from blood, taken in a trial of the OX40 agonist ivuxolimab. Receptors were obtained from an adult with an advanced solid tumor such as melanoma, head and neck, liver or kidney cancer.

The chain recombines TRBV6-5 with TRBJ2-7; 9 bases agree with TRBD1. Germline loops: CDR1 MNHEY, CDR2 SVGAGI. Germline trimming cut 6 bases from V and 6 bases from J; bases unmatched to any gene: 9. The CDR3 extends over 14 amino acids. The CDR3 DNA reads as TGTGCCAGCAGCGAACCGGGACAGGGATCCGAGCAGTACTTC. Translating gives CASSEPGQGSEQYF.

This clone has just one count. The V call is TRBV5-6, the J call TRBJ1-3, with D possibly matching TRBD1 (6 bases). The CDR3 extends over 14 amino acids. Trimming took off 6 bases at V and 0 bases at J, with 10 bases between the two ends. CDR1 SGHDT and CDR2 YYEEEE come from the germline V gene. DNA for the CDR3: TGTGCCAGCACGAGGGACACCTCTGGAAACACCATATATTTT. This encodes CASTRDTSGNTIYF. Full variable domain (rest looked up from reference TRBV5-6 and TRBJ1-3): DAGVTQSPTHLIKTRGQQVTLRCSPKSGHDTVSWYQQALGQGPQFIFQYYEEEERQRGNFPDRFSGHQFPNYSSELNVNALLLGDSALYLCASTRDTSGNTIYFGEGSWLTVV.

V and J are TRBV10-2 and TRBJ2-7; D perhaps matches TRBD1 (5 bases). The CDR3 extends over 12 amino acids. Trimming left V 5 bases short and J 5 bases short, with 10 bases between. From germline, CDR1 is WSHSY and CDR2 SAAADI. The CDR3 sequence: CASSTGPNEQYF. Here the CDR3 DNA reads TGCGCCAGCAGTACAGGTCCTAACGAGCAGTACTTC.

This chain links TRBV5-1 with TRBJ2-7; D remains ambiguous. The DNA end is more similar to TRBJ2-5, so the J call may be wrong. This CDR3 comprises 14 residues. Germline CDR1 reads SGHRS; CDR2 reads YFSETQ. The CDR3 loop reads CASRSTRSQETQYF. CDR3 nucleotides: TGCGCCAGCAGATCGACGCGGTCCCAAGAGACCCAGTACTTC.

The gene calls are TRBV5-6 and TRBJ2-4; weak D call: TRBD2 (7 bases). This CDR3 is 14 amino acids long. Between the trimmed V and J ends, which lost 4 bases and 12 bases, there was a span of 20 bases. Per the germline V gene, CDR1 is SGHDT and CDR2 is YYEEEE. CDR3 in DNA: TGTGCCAGCAGCCCCGAGCAGGGGAGGGTATCTCAGTACTTC. Translating it yields CASSPEQGRVSQYF.

This clone was seen only once. The rearrangement links TRBV5-1 to TRBJ2-3; the D gene is possibly TRBD2 (6 bases). V gave up 0 bases and J gave up 4 bases, with 9 bases separating them. The CDR3 runs 14 residues. The germline V gene encodes CDR1 SGHRS and CDR2 YFSETQ. Here the CDR3 DNA reads TGCGCCAGCAGCTTGGTTTCGGGGGCAGATACGCAGTATTTT. Protein sequence: CASSLVSGADTQYF.

The chain carries TRBV10-1 and TRBJ2-1; D is possibly TRBD1 (5 bases). The V end lost 4 bases, the J end lost 7 bases, and 14 bases lay between the germline ends. Germline lookup yields CDR1 WNHNN and CDR2 SYGVQD (reference sequence). The CDR3 is 14 amino acids. CDR3 region: CASSVVGRENEQFF. CDR3 nucleotides: TGCGCCAGCAGTGTAGTGGGGCGCGAAAATGAGCAGTTCTTC.

This clone came up once. This chain joins TRBV2 and TRBJ2-2; TRBD2 is a possible D gene (6 bases). The V end was cut by 5 bases, the J end by 5 bases, with 12 bases between. Germline CDR1 and CDR2: SNHLY and FYNNEI. The length of the CDR3 is 14 residues. This CDR3 reads CASSPGLMTGELFF. CDR3 coding DNA: TGTGCCAGCAGTCCGGGACTGATGACCGGGGAGCTGTTTTTT. Full variable domain (remainder filled in from reference TRBV2 and TRBJ2-2): EPEVTQTPSHQVTQMGQEVILRCVPISNHLYFYWYRQILGQKVEFLVSFYNNEISEKSEIFDDQFSVERPDGSNFTLKIRSTKLEDSAMYFCASSPGLMTGELFFGEGSRLTVL.

V usage is TRBV7-9 and J usage is TRBJ1-6; 7 nucleotides match TRBD1. The length of the CDR3 is 15 residues. Germline-derived CDR1 and CDR2 are SEHNR and FQNEAQ (reference sequence). V shed 8 bases and J 5 bases; nucleotides not matched to a gene: 9. CDR3 residues: CASRGQNNDNSPLHF. The DNA for the CDR3 is TGTGCCAGCCGGGGACAGAACAATGATAATTCACCCCTCCACTTT.

J is TRBJ2-7 and V is TRBV7-2; 7 bases agree with TRBD2. Germline V gene lookup returns CDR1 SGHTA and CDR2 FQGNSA. This CDR3 is built from 15 residues. V lost 5 bases and J lost 1; bases outside the gene matches: 8. CDR3 protein: CASSPQGGSSYEQYF. The CDR3 coding sequence is TGTGCCAGCAGCCCTCAGGGCGGGAGTTCCTACGAGCAGTACTTC.

The chain couples TRBV2 to TRBJ1-6, with TRBD1 as a possible D gene (5 bases). V shed 6 bases and J shed 9 bases, with 12 bases lying between them. Per the germline V gene, CDR1 is SNHLY and CDR2 is FYNNEI. The CDR3 sequence is 13 residues long. The chain's CDR3 is CASRRGERSPLHF. The DNA for the CDR3 is TGTGCCAGCAGAAGAGGGGAACGTTCACCCCTCCACTTT.

This clone was detected only a few times. This sequence joins TRBV4-1 and TRBJ2-7; D is undetermined. Germline CDR1 reads MGHRA; CDR2 reads YSYEKL. The CDR3 has 15 amino acids. V lost 1 base, J lost 2 bases, and 12 bases lay in between. The CDR3 is CASSQGVVATYEQYF. For the CDR3, the DNA is TGCGCCAGCAGCCAAGGGGTGGTGGCTACCTACGAGCAGTACTTC.

J is TRBJ2-2 and V is TRBV19; 7 nucleotides agree with TRBD2. V lost 7 bases, J lost 4 bases, and 12 bases stayed unmatched. Germline lookup yields CDR1 LNHDA and CDR2 SQIVND (reference sequence). This CDR3 has 16 amino acids. CDR3 sequence: CASTFWAGVSTGELFF. CDR3 nucleotides: TGTGCCAGTACCTTTTGGGCGGGAGTAAGCACCGGGGAGCTGTTTTTT.

The V call is TRBV29-1, the J call TRBJ2-1; tentatively, D is TRBD1 or TRBD2 (6 bases each). This CDR3 region has 14 residues. Germline lookup yields CDR1 SQVTM and CDR2 ANQGSEA. The V and J ends lost 4 bases and 6 bases respectively, with 16 bases between them. The CDR3 DNA follows: TGCAGCGTTGTAAGGGGGGAGTTCAGCAATGAGCAGTTCTTC. Translated, it gives CSVVRGEFSNEQFF.

The chain is built from TRBV4-2 and TRBJ2-5, with D possibly matching TRBD2 (6 bases). Germline assignment: CDR1 LGHNA and CDR2 YNFKEQ. V was cut by 2 bases and J by 5 bases, with 15 bases left in between. The CDR3 loop spans 15 amino acids. The CDR3 bases are TGTGCCAGCAGCCAATGGGGGACTCCAGGGGAGACCCAGTACTTC. Translated: CASSQWGTPGETQYF.

This sequence joins TRBV10-2 and TRBJ2-5; D ambiguous. CDR3 length: 14 residues. Trimming shortened V by 1 base and J by 3 bases, and 9 bases separated the two germline ends. Germline values: CDR1 WSHSY, CDR2 SAAADI. For the CDR3, the DNA is TGCGCCAGCAGTGAGTACGGACGTAAAGAGACCCAGTACTTC. It encodes CASSEYGRKETQYF.

V usage is TRBV11-2 and J usage is TRBJ1-4, with D perhaps matching TRBD1 (6 bases). V lost 0 bases and J lost 8, with 10 bases in between. CDR3 size: 14 residues. The V gene's germline CDR1 is SGHAT and CDR2 FQNNGV. DNA for the CDR3: TGTGCCAGCAGCTTAGAACAGGGTATGGAAAAACTGTTTTTT. Translating gives CASSLEQGMEKLFF.

Here the CDR3 reads CASSVGGTGANVLTF. CDR3 nucleotides: TGCGCCAGCAGCGTAGGGGGAACTGGGGCCAACGTCCTGACTTTC. V gene TRBV5-1 combines with J gene TRBJ2-6; D perhaps matches TRBD1 (6 bases). The V and J ends lost 4 bases and 2 bases respectively, with 10 bases between them. Germline V gene sequence: CDR1 SGHRS, CDR2 YFSETQ. The CDR3 consists of 15 residues.

J is TRBJ2-7 and V is TRBV10-2; the match to TRBD2 covers 11 bases. Germline V gives CDR1 WSHSY, CDR2 SAAADI. V lost 4 bases to trimming and J lost 6 bases; unmatched junction nucleotides: 2. The CDR3 contains 13 residues. The CDR3 DNA sequence: TGCGCCAGCAGTGGGCTAGCGGGAGGCGAGCAGTACTTC. Its translation: CASSGLAGGEQYF.

J is TRBJ2-7 and V is TRBV11-2; 9 bases map to TRBD2. The CDR3 has 15 residues. Germline CDR1 SGHAT, CDR2 FQNNGV. V lost 2 bases to trimming and J lost 2 bases; unmatched junction nucleotides: 4. Here the CDR3 reads CASSLRSGGTYEQYF. CDR3 bases: TGTGCCAGCAGCTTACGTAGCGGGGGAACCTACGAGCAGTACTTC.

The chain joins TRBV19 to TRBJ1-5; D not resolved. CDR1 is LNHDA and CDR2 is SQIVND in the germline V gene (reference sequence). V shed 3 bases and J shed 0 bases, with 12 bases lying between them. This CDR3 comprises 16 residues. The CDR3, as DNA: TGTGCCAGTAGTATCATGAGGGCAGCTAGCAATCAGCCCCAGCATTTT. This gives the protein CASSIMRAASNQPQHF.